These 32 T cell receptor beta chains were sequenced from one sample in a study of control samples from healthy donors and cancer patients. Using immunoSEQ multiplex PCR, the repertoire was profiled, and TCRdb retains in-frame clones only, with some absent. The data hold fewer than 110,000 clones, with 85% to 90% observed a single time. The specimen was blood. The receptors derive from a man aged 25-45 years in good health.

The rearrangement uses TRBV6-5 and TRBJ1-1; D is possibly TRBD1 (5 bases). The CDR3 sequence is 14 residues long. The V gene's germline CDR1 is MNHEY and CDR2 SVGAGI. V gave up 7 bases and J gave up 2 bases, with 14 bases separating them. CDR3: CASTKTGINTEAFF. DNA of the CDR3: TGTGCCAGCACCAAAACAGGTATTAACACTGAAGCTTTCTTT.

The J gene is TRBJ2-5, the V gene TRBV11-2, with D perhaps matching TRBD1 (5 bases). The CDR3 has 11 amino acids. The V end was cut by 4 bases, the J end by 9 bases, with 9 bases between. Germline V CDR1 and CDR2: SGHAT, FQNNGV. The DNA of the CDR3 is TGTGCCAGCAGCTCAATAGGGGCCCAGTACTTC. Translating gives CASSSIGAQYF. The whole variable domain, filled in from reference TRBV11-2 and TRBJ2-5, reads EAGVAQSPRYKIIEKRQSVAFWCNPISGHATLYWYQQILGQGPKLLIQFQNNGVVDDSQLPKDRFSAERLKGVDSTLKIQPAKLEDSAVYLCASSSIGAQYFGPGTRLLVL.

This chain links TRBV5-6 with TRBJ1-2; 7 nucleotides match TRBD1. The CDR3 has 16 amino acids. The J segment lost 4 bases and the V segment lost 0 bases, leaving 9 bases of the junction unmatched. CDR1 is SGHDT, CDR2 YYEEEE, per germline. The CDR3: CASSLDDRDGAYGYTF. The CDR3 DNA reads TGTGCCAGCAGCTTGGATGACAGGGATGGTGCCTATGGCTACACCTTC.

The CDR3 sequence is CASAKGSAQLETQYF. Here the CDR3 DNA reads TGTGCCAGCGCCAAGGGGAGCGCCCAGCTCGAGACCCAGTACTTC. V gene TRBV6-5 combines with J gene TRBJ2-5; D tentatively fits TRBD1 or TRBD2 (5 bases each). With 8 bases removed from V and 5 bases from J, the gap between germline ends came to 21 bases. Germline V lookup: CDR1 MNHEY, CDR2 SVGAGI. CDR3 size: 15 residues.

The rearrangement joins TRBV3-1 (or the pseudogene TRBV3-2) to TRBJ2-7; 9 nucleotides align to TRBD1. V was pared by 6 bases and J by 5 bases, with 5 bases of the junction left unmatched. Per germline, CDR1 LGHDT and CDR2 YNNKEL (reference sequence). This CDR3 comprises 13 residues. The CDR3 loop reads CASRLGQGHEQYF. The CDR3, as DNA: TGTGCCAGCAGGCTGGGACAGGGTCACGAGCAGTACTTC.

The V gene is TRBV10-3, the J gene TRBJ2-7; 7 nucleotides align to TRBD2. V lost 7 bases to trimming and J lost 5 bases; unmatched junction nucleotides: 11. Germline loops: CDR1 ENHRY, CDR2 SYGVKD. The CDR3 loop spans 14 amino acids. CDR3 amino acids: CAIKKAGDAHEQYF. CDR3 in DNA: TGTGCCATCAAAAAGGCGGGAGACGCCCACGAGCAGTACTTC.

Written as DNA, the CDR3 is TGTGCCACCAGCCGAAGCAGGAGTGGGGGCACAGATACGCAGTATTTT. This sequence encodes CATSRSRSGGTDTQYF. The gene calls are TRBV15 and TRBJ2-3; D call uncertain. V lost 5 bases to trimming and J lost 1 base, with 16 bases between them. The CDR3 runs 16 residues. Germline CDR1 reads LNHNV; CDR2 reads YYDKDF (reference sequence).

Here the CDR3 reads CASSYGTLRSGNTIYF. CDR3 DNA sequence: TGTGCCAGCAGTTACGGGACTCTGCGTTCTGGAAACACCATATATTTT. This chain connects TRBV6-2 or TRBV6-3 to TRBJ1-3, with D perhaps matching TRBD1 (5 bases). Per the germline V gene, CDR1 is MNHEY and CDR2 is SVGEGT. V was pared by 2 bases and J by 1 base, with 12 bases between. This CDR3 is built from 16 residues.

This chain connects TRBV28 to TRBJ2-5; D possibly matches TRBD1 or TRBD2 (5 bases each). Per the germline V gene, CDR1 is MDHEN and CDR2 is SYDVKM. The CDR3 extends over 13 amino acids. V gave up 2 bases and J gave up 5 bases, with 9 bases separating them. Here the CDR3 reads CASSLKGDETQYF. CDR3 DNA sequence: TGTGCCAGCAGTTTAAAAGGGGACGAGACCCAGTACTTC.

The V gene is TRBV5-1, the J gene TRBJ1-3, with 10 bases fitting TRBD1. Germline V lookup: CDR1 SGHRS, CDR2 YFSETQ. Losses at the gene ends were 3 bases for V and 6 bases for J; bases not matched to a gene: 9. The CDR3 extends over 16 amino acids. The chain's CDR3 is CASSSGPGQGPNTIYF. CDR3 coding DNA: TGCGCCAGCAGCTCAGGACCGGGACAGGGGCCAAACACCATATATTTT.

V and J are TRBV3-1 (or the pseudogene TRBV3-2) and TRBJ2-4; D unclear. This CDR3 has 16 residues. The germline CDR1 and CDR2 sequences are LGHDT and YNNKEL (reference sequence). V lost 4 bases to trimming and J lost 3 bases, with 16 bases between them. CDR3 sequence reads: CASSPTIRQSKNIQYF. Here the CDR3 DNA reads TGTGCCAGCAGCCCAACGATCCGACAAAGCAAAAACATTCAGTACTTC.

CDR3 nucleotides: TGTGCCAGCAGCCCGGACAGGGGCCGTTTTCCCGGGGAGCTGTTTTTT. Its translation: CASSPDRGRFPGELFF. J is TRBJ2-2 and V is TRBV14; 9 bases are a match to TRBD1. The CDR3 loop spans 16 amino acids. Germline CDR1 SGHDN, CDR2 FVKESK. Trimming removed 4 bases from V and 6 bases from J; junction bases left unmatched: 9.

J is TRBJ1-5 and V is TRBV19, with TRBD1 identical over 7 bases. The CDR3 is 14 amino acids. Per germline, CDR1 LNHDA and CDR2 SQIVND (reference sequence). The V segment lost 9 bases and the J segment 7 bases; nucleotides outside the gene matches: 12. CDR3 sequence: CASQDRVMNQPQHF. The CDR3 DNA follows: TGTGCCAGCCAAGACAGGGTAATGAACCAGCCCCAGCATTTT.

The chain joins TRBV12-3 or TRBV12-4 to TRBJ1-2; D not certain. This CDR3 comprises 13 residues. Trimming pared 6 bases from V and 4 bases from J, leaving 12 bases between. For the CDR3, the DNA is TGTGCCAGCAGATTCCGGGTTACCTATGGCTACACCTTC. This sequence encodes CASRFRVTYGYTF.

The genes are TRBV18 and TRBJ1-2, with 7 bases identical to TRBD1. Germline CDR1 is KGHSH and CDR2 is LQKENI. The CDR3 covers 13 residues. V lost 3 bases to trimming and J lost 5 bases; unmatched junction nucleotides: 3. CDR3 nucleotide sequence: TGTGCCAGCTCACCTCGGGACAGTTATGGCTACACCTTC. Translated: CASSPRDSYGYTF.

V is TRBV10-1 and J is TRBJ1-1; 7 bases agree with TRBD1. V shed 4 bases, J shed 7 bases, and the junction held 0 bases outside the gene matches. The V gene's germline CDR1 is WNHNN and CDR2 SYGVQD (reference sequence). The CDR3 totals 11 residues. CDR3 region: CASSAGGEAFF. The CDR3, as DNA: TGCGCCAGCAGTGCAGGGGGTGAAGCTTTCTTT.

This rearrangement joins TRBV30 to TRBJ2-7; 8 bases fit TRBD2. The CDR3 consists of 14 residues. Germline assignment: CDR1 GTSNPN and CDR2 SVGIG (reference sequence). V shed 0 bases, J shed 2 bases, and the junction held 3 bases outside the gene matches. CDR3 loop: CAWSVGLVTYEQYF. As DNA, the CDR3 is TGTGCCTGGAGTGTGGGACTAGTCACCTACGAGCAGTACTTC.

This sequence joins TRBV7-2 and TRBJ2-3; 11 bases map to TRBD1. The CDR3 is made up of 14 amino acids. Looked up from germline, CDR1 is SGHTA and CDR2 is FQGNSA. Trimming at V came to 5 bases and at J to 4 bases, leaving 2 bases not matched to a gene. The CDR3 spells CASSRDRGADTQYF. The CDR3 coding sequence is TGTGCCAGCAGCAGGGACAGGGGGGCAGATACGCAGTATTTT.

The chain links TRBV4-2 to TRBJ2-1, with 9 bases lining up with TRBD2. The CDR3 contains 16 residues. Germline CDR1 is LGHNA and CDR2 is YNFKEQ. V shed 2 bases, J shed 8 bases, and the junction held 10 bases outside the gene matches. The CDR3 bases are TGTGCCAGCAGCCAAAAGGGACTAGCAGACTTGGATGAGCAGTTCTTC. Residues: CASSQKGLADLDEQFF.

The CDR3 nucleotides read TGTGCCAGCAGCTTTGCAGATTATAATTCACCCCTCCACTTT. Translated: CASSFADYNSPLHF. V gene TRBV7-9 combines with J gene TRBJ1-6, with D unresolved. The CDR3 extends over 14 amino acids. V was trimmed by 3 bases and J by 4 bases, leaving 7 bases between them. The germline V gene has CDR1 SEHNR and CDR2 FQNEAQ (reference sequence).

The CDR3 sequence is CASSLEGRVGKNIQYF. The CDR3 region has the DNA TGTGCCAGCAGCCTAGAGGGGAGGGTCGGCAAAAACATTCAGTACTTC. This chain uses TRBV11-1 with TRBJ2-4; TRBD2 matches at 7 bases. The length of the CDR3 is 16 residues. Germline assignment: CDR1 SGHAT and CDR2 FQDESV (reference sequence). The junction had 10 bases not matched to a gene; V was cut back by 5 bases and J by 3 bases. Using reference TRBV11-1 and TRBJ2-4 for the parts outside the CDR3, the full variable domain is EAEVAQSPRYKITEKSQAVAFWCDPISGHATLYWYRQILGQGPELLVQFQDESVVDDSQLPKDRFSAERLKGVDSTLKIQPAELGDSAMYLCASSLEGRVGKNIQYFGAGTRLSVL.

Of note for this clone: The same CDR3 can be traced to other DNA sequences in this sample. The chain is built from TRBV7-6 and TRBJ2-1; 8 bases line up with TRBD1. Germline V gene lookup returns CDR1 SGHVS and CDR2 FNYEAQ. The junction had 16 bases not matched to a gene; V was cut back by 4 bases and J by 8 bases. CDR3 size: 17 residues. The CDR3 here is CASSSTKGRTGRHEQFF. CDR3 DNA: TGTGCCAGCAGCTCCACCAAGGGAAGGACAGGGAGGCATGAGCAGTTCTTC.

The chain has TRBV2 and TRBJ1-2; D perhaps matches TRBD1 (5 bases). This CDR3 spans 13 amino acids. V lost 6 bases and J lost 3, with 11 bases in between. Germline CDR1 is SNHLY and CDR2 is FYNNEI. The CDR3 here is CASRAGRDYGYTF. In DNA, the CDR3 is TGTGCCAGCAGAGCGGGGCGCGACTATGGCTACACCTTC.

CDR3 DNA: TGTGCCAGCAGTGAAGCGGGATTGGGCACAGATACGCAGTATTTT. Translated: CASSEAGLGTDTQYF. The chain has TRBV6-1 and TRBJ2-3, with D unresolved. Germline V gives CDR1 MNHNS, CDR2 SASEGT. The V end was cut by 0 bases, the J end by 1 base, with 8 bases between. CDR3 size: 15 residues.

The chain recombines TRBV19 with TRBJ2-1; 7 nucleotides line up with TRBD2. The CDR3 has 14 residues. J gave up 12 bases and V 0 bases, and 8 bases lay outside the gene matches. Germline assignment: CDR1 LNHDA and CDR2 SQIVND (reference sequence). The chain's CDR3 is CASSIDYSGGGQFF. The CDR3 DNA follows: TGTGCCAGTAGTATAGATTATAGCGGCGGGGGGCAGTTCTTC. Combining the CDR3 with reference TRBV19 and TRBJ2-1 gives the whole variable domain DGGITQSPKYLFRKEGQNVTLSCEQNLNHDAMYWYRQDPGQGLRLIYYSQIVNDFQKGDIAEGYSVSREKKESFPLTVTSAQKNPTAFYLCASSIDYSGGGQFFGPGTRLTVL.

The rearrangement links TRBV2 to TRBJ1-1, with 8 bases fitting TRBD1. This CDR3 has 14 residues. Germline loops: CDR1 SNHLY, CDR2 FYNNEI. The V gene end was trimmed by 3 bases and the J gene end by 0 bases; junction bases not matched to a gene: 0. CDR3 nucleotides: TGTGCCAGCAGTGAGACAGGGGTGAACACTGAAGCTTTCTTT. Translation gives CASSETGVNTEAFF.

The CDR3 DNA sequence: TGCGCCAGCAGCTCGCGAGTGGGACAGGAGGGTGAGCAGTTCTTC. This gives the protein CASSSRVGQEGEQFF. The rearrangement uses TRBV5-1 and TRBJ2-1; 8 bases line up with TRBD1. V gave up 3 bases and J gave up 9 bases; unmatched junction bases: 11. The CDR3 is 15 residues long. Germline CDR1 reads SGHRS; CDR2 reads YFSETQ.

The CDR3 region is CAWRQSGAGTGELFF. For the CDR3, the DNA is TGTGCCTGGAGACAGAGCGGAGCCGGGACCGGGGAGCTGTTTTTT. The rearrangement uses TRBV30 and TRBJ2-2; perhaps TRBD2 as D (5 bases). Trimming took off 3 bases at V and 5 bases at J, with 16 bases between the two ends. This CDR3 comprises 15 residues. Germline assignment: CDR1 GTSNPN and CDR2 SVGIG (reference sequence).

The chain recombines TRBV12-5 with TRBJ2-7; D uncertain. This CDR3 region has 15 residues. Trimming shortened V by 4 bases and J by 4 bases, and 17 bases separated the two germline ends. In germline, CDR1 is LGHNT, CDR2 FRNRAP. The CDR3 region is CASGSTTDLQYEQYV. The DNA for the CDR3 is TGTGCTAGTGGTTCAACAACGGACCTTCAATACGAGCAGTACGTC.

The chain employs TRBV4-3 and TRBJ2-5; D possibly uses TRBD1 or TRBD2 (5 bases each). Germline assignment: CDR1 LGHNA and CDR2 YSLEER. This CDR3 contains 15 residues. The germline V and J ends were trimmed by 0 bases and 5 bases, with 13 bases remaining between them. For the CDR3, the DNA is TGCGCCAGCAGCCAAGATCCGGGGCCTTTCGAGACCCAGTACTTC. It is translated as CASSQDPGPFETQYF.

The CDR3 protein is CASSQDTTGELFF. The CDR3 nucleotides are TGTGCCAGCAGCCAAGACACCACCGGGGAGCTGTTTTTT. The chain uses TRBV3-1 (or the pseudogene TRBV3-2) and TRBJ2-2; D is unresolved. This CDR3 spans 13 amino acids. Trimming removed 0 bases from V and 4 bases from J, with 3 bases in between. Germline V gene sequence: CDR1 LGHDT, CDR2 YNNKEL (reference sequence).

This rearrangement joins TRBV24-1 to TRBJ1-5; D is undetermined. This CDR3 has 16 residues. V dropped 7 bases and J dropped 3 bases, with 18 bases sitting between them. Germline-derived CDR1 and CDR2 are KGHDR and SFDVKD. Here the CDR3 reads CATRPQRQGTNQPQHF. In nucleotides, the CDR3 is TGTGCCACCAGGCCCCAAAGGCAAGGCACCAATCAGCCCCAGCATTTT.